This TCR beta chain came from a study of T cells expressing NK-cell markers. There are 15 residues in the CDR3. CDR1 is ENHRY, CDR2 SYGVKD, per germline. TCR beta cDNA was generated via 5'RACE template switching incorporating UMIs. Following a re-call of the 5' RACE reads, TCRdb has one entry per CDR3 protein and lacks DNA. The sample includes about 550,000 distinct CDR3 sequences. Material: blood T cells: a sorted CD56 or NKG2C T cell subset, CD4+ or CD8+ T cells, or bulk PBMC T cells (not recorded which). The receptor was derived from a man aged 18 to 29 in good health. The chain links TRBV10-3 to TRBJ2-2; the TCRdb call, TRBD2, lacks DNA for checking. CDR3 amino acids: CAISPGLGYTGELFF.